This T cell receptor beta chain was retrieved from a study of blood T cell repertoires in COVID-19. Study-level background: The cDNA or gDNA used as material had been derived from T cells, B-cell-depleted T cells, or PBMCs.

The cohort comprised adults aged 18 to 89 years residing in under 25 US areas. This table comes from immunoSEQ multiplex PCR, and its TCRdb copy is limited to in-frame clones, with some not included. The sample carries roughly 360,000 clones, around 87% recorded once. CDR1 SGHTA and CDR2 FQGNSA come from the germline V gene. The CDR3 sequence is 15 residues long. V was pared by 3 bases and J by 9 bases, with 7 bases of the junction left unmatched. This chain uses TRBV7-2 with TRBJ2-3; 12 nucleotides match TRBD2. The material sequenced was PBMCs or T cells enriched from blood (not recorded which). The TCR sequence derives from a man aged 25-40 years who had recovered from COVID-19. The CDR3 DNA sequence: TGTGCCAGCAGCTTTTCTAGCGGGGGGGCCGGGACGCAGTATTTT. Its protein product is CASSFSSGGAGTQYF.